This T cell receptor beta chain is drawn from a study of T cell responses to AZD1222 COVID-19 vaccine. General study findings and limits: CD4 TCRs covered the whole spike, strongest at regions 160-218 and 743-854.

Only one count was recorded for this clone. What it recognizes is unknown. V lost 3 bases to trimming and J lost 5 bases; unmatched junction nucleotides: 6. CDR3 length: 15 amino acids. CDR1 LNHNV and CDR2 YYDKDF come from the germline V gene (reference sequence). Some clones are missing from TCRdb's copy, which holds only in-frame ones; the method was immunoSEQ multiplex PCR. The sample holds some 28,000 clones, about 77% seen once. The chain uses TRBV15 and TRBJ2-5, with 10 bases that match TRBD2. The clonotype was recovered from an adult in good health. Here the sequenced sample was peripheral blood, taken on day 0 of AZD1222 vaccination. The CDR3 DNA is TGTGCCACCAGCAGTGCCAGCGGGGGGGCGGAGACCCAGTACTTC. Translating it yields CATSSASGGAETQYF.